A single sample is the source of the 2 T cell receptor beta chains below, sequenced in a study of T cells after yellow fever vaccination. Each CDR3 protein gets one entry after TCRdb re-called the 5' RACE reads with MiXCR. Of fewer than 500,000 distinct CDR3 sequences listed, around 20% were seen once; the top ten hold roughly a sixth. The sample consisted of PBMCs, taken before the yellow fever booster vaccination. The source of these receptors is a man aged 18 to 29 who received the YFV17D yellow fever vaccine.

Ten or more counts support this clonotype. V usage is TRBV4-3 and J usage is TRBJ2-3; D unclear. CDR3 length: 14 residues. Germline V gene data show CDR1 as LGHNA and CDR2 as YSLEER. Deletions cut 0 bases from V and 6 bases from J, with 10 bases between. The DNA of the CDR3 is TGCGCCAGCAGCCAAGATGGATCAGGCGATACGCAGTATTTT. This encodes CASSQDGSGDTQYF.

The chain joins TRBV12-3 or TRBV12-4 to TRBJ2-2; TRBD2 might be the D (6 bases). Trimming shortened V by 4 bases and J by 0 bases, and 9 bases separated the two germline ends. CDR3 length: 15 residues. For the CDR3, the DNA is TGTGCCAGCAGTTCCGGACTAACGAACACCGGGGAGCTGTTTTTT. This translates into CASSSGLTNTGELFF.